Each of the 18 T cell receptor beta chains below was sequenced from the same sample in a study of post-analysis software for immune sequencing data (dated by TCRdb to the mid-2010s). Here is what the overall study found, with its caveats: Patients showed significantly higher frequencies than controls for about 5 TRBV segments, among them TRBV5-6, TRBV5-1 and TRBV20-1.

Library construction relied on PCR. The instrument given in TCRdb is Illumina HiSeq 2500. Unique molecular identifiers were incorporated into TCR beta cDNA libraries to reduce PCR and sequencing biases. TCRdb reworked the public reads: Q25 trimming with fastp, MiXCR clone assembly, productive beta chains retained. One record per CDR3 amino acid sequence lists the most common genes and DNA. Present in this sample are about 500,000 distinct CDR3 sequences, roughly 46% of which were seen just once. The top ten constitute 9.5% to 13% of the sample. Antigen specificity for these receptors is unknown. The sequenced material came from blood. The receptors were gathered from a girl under 18 with multiple sclerosis.

V usage is TRBV6-1 and J usage is TRBJ1-4; no reliable D call. Per the germline V gene, CDR1 is MNHNS and CDR2 is SASEGT. The CDR3 runs to 14 residues. Between the trimmed V and J ends, which lost 5 bases and 8 bases, there was a span of 15 bases. This chain's CDR3 is CASSPRRISEKLFF. CDR3 in DNA: TGTGCCAGCAGTCCTCGCCGGATAAGCGAAAAACTGTTTTTT.

In the case of this clonotype: It is unclear where the CDR3 begins or ends on the DNA, so no DNA is shown, and the CDR3 is as TCRdb lists it. The chain carries TRBV28 and TRBJ2-7; the D call of TRBD1 is as the table states it, not checked on the DNA. CDR1 is MDHEN, CDR2 SYDVKM, per germline. Counting both end residues, the CDR3 totals 16 amino acids. Here the CDR3 reads CASSSSPGQGYYEQYF.

The J gene is TRBJ1-2, the V gene TRBV6-5; D might be TRBD1 (5 bases). V lost 7 bases and J 9 bases, leaving 18 bases between the germline ends. Per the germline V gene, CDR1 is MNHEY and CDR2 is SVGAGI. CDR3 size: 13 residues. The CDR3 sequence is CASTRGTPGRYTF. As DNA, the CDR3 is TGTGCCAGCACCCGAGGGACGCCCGGCCGCTACACCTTC.

The genes are TRBV29-1 and TRBJ2-1; D is unclear. Germline lookup yields CDR1 SQVTM and CDR2 ANQGSEA. V shed 0 bases and J shed 7 bases, with 4 bases lying between them. The CDR3 length is 11 residues. The CDR3 protein is CSVEDPNEQFF. CDR3 nucleotides: TGCAGCGTTGAAGATCCGAATGAGCAGTTCTTC.

This clonotype was observed a single time. The rearrangement joins TRBV29-1 to TRBJ1-2; D gene ambiguous. Per the germline V gene, CDR1 is SQVTM and CDR2 is ANQGSEA. This CDR3 region has 13 residues. V dropped 2 bases and J dropped 5 bases, with 12 bases sitting between them. CDR3 in DNA: TGCAGCGTTGAAAAGCAGAGTACTTATGGCTACACCTTC. As protein: CSVEKQSTYGYTF.

The chain uses TRBV11-2 and TRBJ2-1; D is unclear. The germline CDR1 and CDR2 sequences are SGHAT and FQNNGV. The germline V and J ends were trimmed by 5 bases and 15 bases, with 20 bases remaining between them. The CDR3 is 13 amino acids. CDR3 bases: TGTGCCAGCAGCCCTCCGGGCATGCTAGGTCCGTTCTTC. Its protein product is CASSPPGMLGPFF.

This clonotype was detected ten times or more. V usage is TRBV27 and J usage is TRBJ2-3; no firm D call. The germline CDR1 and CDR2 sequences are MNHEY and SMNVEV (reference sequence). Trimming removed 2 bases from V and 4 bases from J, with 7 bases in between. The CDR3 consists of 13 residues. CDR3 loop: CASSLMFADTQYF. CDR3 in DNA: TGTGCCAGCAGTTTAATGTTCGCAGATACGCAGTATTTT.

The J gene is TRBJ2-7, the V gene TRBV14, with unresolved D. The V gene lost 2 bases and the J gene lost 2 bases, with 7 bases spanning the gap. The CDR3 spans 13 residues. Germline CDR1 and CDR2: SGHDN and FVKESK. The CDR3 sequence: CASSQYRTYEQYF. DNA of the CDR3: TGTGCCAGCAGCCAATATCGGACCTACGAGCAGTACTTC.

The J gene is TRBJ2-7, the V gene TRBV28; 13 bases are a match to TRBD2. Unmatched junction bases numbered 10, after V lost 5 bases and J lost 6 bases. The CDR3 is 16 residues long. The V gene's germline CDR1 is MDHEN and CDR2 SYDVKM. Here the CDR3 reads CASSPRTSGSLFEQYF. DNA of the CDR3: TGTGCCAGCAGTCCCAGGACTAGCGGGAGTCTTTTCGAGCAGTACTTC. The full variable domain, completed using reference TRBV28 and TRBJ2-7, is DVKVTQSSRYLVKRTGEKVFLECVQDMDHENMFWYRQDPGLGLRLIYFSYDVKMKEKGDIPEGYSVSREKKERFSLILESASTNQTSMYLCASSPRTSGSLFEQYFGPGTRLTVT.

The V call is TRBV7-8, the J call TRBJ2-3; D gene ambiguous. With 0 bases removed from V and 1 base from J, the gap between germline ends came to 11 bases. The CDR3 has 16 amino acids. Germline V gene data show CDR1 as SGHVS and CDR2 as FQNEAQ. CDR3 nucleotide sequence: TGTGCCAGCAGCTTAGCGCCGGGCGGTGGCACAGATACGCAGTATTTT. Its protein is CASSLAPGGGTDTQYF.

In its sample, this clonotype was seen a few times. This sequence joins TRBV12-3 or TRBV12-4 and TRBJ1-4, with 10 bases lining up with TRBD1. The V segment lost 5 bases and the J segment 6 bases; nucleotides outside the gene matches: 6. The CDR3 sequence is 15 residues long. CDR3 nucleotide sequence: TGTGCCAGCAGTACCTGGACAGGGGGTGATGAAAAACTGTTTTTT. Residues: CASSTWTGGDEKLFF.

The rearrangement joins TRBV7-9 to TRBJ2-1; D may match TRBD1 or TRBD2 (6 bases each). CDR3 length: 13 amino acids. Germline V lookup: CDR1 SEHNR, CDR2 FQNEAQ (reference sequence). V lost 2 bases and J lost 7, with 9 bases in between. CDR3 protein: CASSLQGRNEQFF. The DNA for the CDR3 is TGTGCCAGCAGCTTACAGGGGAGGAATGAGCAGTTCTTC.

J is TRBJ2-1 and V is TRBV4-3; maybe TRBD2 (5 bases). Germline-derived CDR1 and CDR2 are LGHNA and YSLEER. The CDR3 consists of 13 residues. V gave up 4 bases and J gave up 4 bases, with 8 bases separating them. As DNA, the CDR3 is TGCGCCAGCAGCCGAGCGGAATACAATGAGCAGTTCTTC. Amino acids: CASSRAEYNEQFF.

The rearrangement joins TRBV5-1 to TRBJ1-2; 10 nucleotides align to TRBD1. The V and J ends lost 0 bases and 3 bases, in that order; junction bases with no gene match: 8. The germline V gene encodes CDR1 SGHRS and CDR2 YFSETQ. The CDR3 covers 17 residues. CDR3 amino acids: CASSLGPTGGVDYGYTF. The CDR3 nucleotides are TGCGCCAGCAGCTTGGGCCCGACAGGGGGCGTGGACTATGGCTACACCTTC.

The V and J genes are TRBV24-1 and TRBJ1-5; D possibly corresponds to TRBD1 (5 bases). This CDR3 comprises 14 residues. Germline values: CDR1 KGHDR, CDR2 SFDVKD. V was trimmed by 5 bases and J by 4 bases, leaving 11 bases between them. CDR3 sequence: CATSVGQGNQPQHF. In DNA, the CDR3 is TGTGCCACCAGTGTGGGGCAGGGAAATCAGCCCCAGCATTTT.

CDR3 residues: CASSVGRGTSLTYEQYF. The DNA for the CDR3 is TGCGCCAGCAGCGTGGGACGGGGGACTTCCCTAACCTACGAGCAGTACTTC. The chain is built from TRBV5-1 and TRBJ2-7, with D tentatively TRBD2 (6 bases). V lost 4 bases to trimming and J lost 2 bases, with 22 bases between them. Germline V gene data show CDR1 as SGHRS and CDR2 as YFSETQ. CDR3 length equals 17 residues.

The J gene is TRBJ2-7, the V gene TRBV5-1, with D possibly TRBD1 on 5 matching bases. Germline V gives CDR1 SGHRS, CDR2 YFSETQ. CDR3 size: 15 residues. V shed 0 bases and J shed 2 bases, with 12 bases lying between them. As DNA, the CDR3 is TGCGCCAGCAGCTTGGATTTAACAGGAACCTACGAGCAGTACTTC. It specifies CASSLDLTGTYEQYF. Based on the CDR3 plus reference TRBV5-1 and TRBJ2-7, the full variable domain is KAGVTQTPRYLIKTRGQQVTLSCSPISGHRSVSWYQQTPGQGLQFLFEYFSETQRNKGNFPGRFSGRQFSNSRSEMNVSTLELGDSALYLCASSLDLTGTYEQYFGPGTRLTVT.

This clonotype was counted a few times. The CDR3, as DNA: TGTGCCAGCAGCTTAGCGGAGGGCCCCTATGGCTACACCTTC. Residues: CASSLAEGPYGYTF. The genes are TRBV7-2 and TRBJ1-2; D call uncertain. The CDR3 runs 14 residues. V lost 0 bases, J lost 4 bases, and 9 bases lay in between. Per germline, CDR1 SGHTA and CDR2 FQGNSA.